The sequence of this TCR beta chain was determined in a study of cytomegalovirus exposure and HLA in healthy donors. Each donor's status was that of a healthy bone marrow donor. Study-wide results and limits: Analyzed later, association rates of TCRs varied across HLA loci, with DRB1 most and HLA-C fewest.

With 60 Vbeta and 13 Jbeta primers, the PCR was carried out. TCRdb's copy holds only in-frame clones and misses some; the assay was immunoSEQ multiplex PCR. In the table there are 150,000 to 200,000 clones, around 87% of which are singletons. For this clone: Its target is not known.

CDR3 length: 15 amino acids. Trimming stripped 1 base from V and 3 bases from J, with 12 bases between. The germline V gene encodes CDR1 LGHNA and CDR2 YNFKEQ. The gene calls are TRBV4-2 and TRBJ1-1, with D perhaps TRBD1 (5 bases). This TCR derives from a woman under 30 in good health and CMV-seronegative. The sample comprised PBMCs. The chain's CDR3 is CASSQVKGRYTEAFF. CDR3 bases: TGTGCCAGCAGCCAAGTTAAGGGGAGGTACACTGAAGCTTTCTTT.